This TCR beta chain emerged from a study of CXCR3-negative and CXCR3-positive naive CD8 T cells. At the level of the study: Each library held about 1.5 +/- 0.3 million TRB reads, 120 million to 150 million in total.

On this clonotype itself: The antigen remains undetermined.

Via 5' RACE with UMI labels, TRB cDNA libraries were prepared. TCRdb re-called the 5' RACE reads; every CDR3 protein appears as one record, without DNA. The table for this sample gives under 90,000 distinct CDR3 sequences. Every individual CD8+ T cell subset underwent sorting in triplicate at under 350,000 cells apiece. Naive CD8+ T cells had a CD45RO-CCR7+CD27+CD95- phenotype. This CDR3 has 13 amino acids. Germline CDR1 MNHEY, CDR2 SVGAGI. General study results and limits: Higher TRB CDR3 hydrophobicity marked CXCR3-positive naive cells relative to CXCR3-negative naive cells. Fresh PBMCs went into most assays, and CXCR3 expression partly declined after cryopreservation.

Sequencing input: naive CXCR3+ CD8+ T cells from blood. Indicated subset: CD45RO-CCR7+CD27+CD95- naive CD8+ T cells expressing CXCR3 (TNR3+). This receptor was identified in a human donor in good health. Some clones in this sample may be carry-over from other donors' samples. The chain employs TRBV6-5 and TRBJ2-7; TCRdb's D gene call, TRBD1, goes unchecked for lack of DNA. CDR3 sequence reads: CASSSTGGEGQYF.